This TCR beta chain was found in a study of technical replicates of blood from several donors. This clone showed up just once. Libraries were prepared by immunoSEQ multiplex PCR; TCRdb keeps only in-frame clonotypes and omits some of them. Of about 75,000 clones listed, around 97% are singletons. This receptor was taken from a human donor in good health. The sample consisted of T cells isolated from PBMCs.

Here the CDR3 reads CASSPPPGLIHQPQHF. DNA of the CDR3: TGTGCCAGCAGTCCTCCACCAGGGCTAATTCATCAGCCCCAGCATTTT. The chain recombines TRBV28 with TRBJ1-5, with TRBD1 as a possible D gene (5 bases). This CDR3 spans 16 amino acids. The germline V gene has CDR1 MDHEN and CDR2 SYDVKM. The V end was cut by 5 bases, the J end by 5 bases, with 19 bases between.